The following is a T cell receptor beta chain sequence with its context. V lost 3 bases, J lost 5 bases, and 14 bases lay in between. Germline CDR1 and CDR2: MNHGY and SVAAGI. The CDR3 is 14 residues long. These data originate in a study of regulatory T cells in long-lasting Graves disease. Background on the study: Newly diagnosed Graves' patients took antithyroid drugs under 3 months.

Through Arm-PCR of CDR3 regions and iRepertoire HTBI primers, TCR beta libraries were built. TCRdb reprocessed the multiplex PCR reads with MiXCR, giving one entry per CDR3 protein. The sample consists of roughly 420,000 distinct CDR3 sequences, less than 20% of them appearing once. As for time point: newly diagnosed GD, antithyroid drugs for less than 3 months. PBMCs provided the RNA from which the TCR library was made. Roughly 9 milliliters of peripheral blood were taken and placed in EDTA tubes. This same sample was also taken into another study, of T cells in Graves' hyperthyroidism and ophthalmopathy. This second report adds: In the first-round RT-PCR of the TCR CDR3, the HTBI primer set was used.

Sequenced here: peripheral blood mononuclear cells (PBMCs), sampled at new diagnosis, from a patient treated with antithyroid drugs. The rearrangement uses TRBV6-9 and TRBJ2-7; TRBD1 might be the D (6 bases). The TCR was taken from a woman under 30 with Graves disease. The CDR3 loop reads CASSYRSGVDEQYF. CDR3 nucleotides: TGTGCCAGCAGTTACAGGTCAGGGGTGGACGAGCAGTACTTC.